This paragraph reports one T cell receptor (beta chain). This CDR3 is 14 amino acids long. The germline gives CDR1 MDHEN, CDR2 SYDVKM. V lost 3 bases and J lost 7; bases outside the gene matches: 6. Source study methods: Quantification of nucleated cells was approximated via reference gene primer amplification. Sequencing used immunoSEQ multiplex PCR; TCRdb keeps in-frame clones, though not all of them. The V and J calls and clone size are taken from that table; D and trimming were inferred from the DNA. The sample holds more than 110,000 clones, roughly 86% seen once. This record belongs to a study of blood T cell repertoires in COVID-19. Across the whole study: COVID-19 samples collected from the United States, Italy and Spain covered acute and convalescent phases. Sources were T cells, B-cell-depleted T cells, or PBMCs; the material itself was cDNA or gDNA.

Sequenced: peripheral blood. The chain recombines TRBV28 with TRBJ1-2, with 9 bases matching TRBD1. This sequence originates from a man aged 50 to 60 with active or convalescent COVID-19. In DNA, the CDR3 is TGTGCCAGCAGTTTGGGGACAGGGTTGGGTGGCTACACCTTC. Translated: CASSLGTGLGGYTF.